The rows below give T cell receptor beta chains drawn from one sample of a study of blood T cell repertoires in COVID-19. Clones were sequenced by immunoSEQ multiplex PCR, and TCRdb holds only the in-frame ones, with some missing. There are around 300,000 clones in the sample; 70% to 90% occur only once, and approximately 10% lies in the top ten. Specimen: peripheral blood. These receptors came from a woman in her 70s with acute or convalescent COVID-19. Both conserved end residues are part of each CDR3. The D gene is left open where the match is weak. Size is stated for part of the rows, as once, few or many counts, or as a class when the clone is expanded.

J: TRBJ1-2; size: -; D: TRBD1; V: TRBV5-1; CDR3: CASSLGDRAGGYTF; DNA: TGCGCCAGCAGCTTGGGTGACAGGGCGGGTGGCTACACCTTC
J: TRBJ1-5; size: -; D: -; V: TRBV29-1; CDR3: CSVAEWGVDQPQHF; DNA: TGCAGCGTCGCGGAGTGGGGGGTGGATCAGCCCCAGCATTTT
J: TRBJ1-2; size: -; D: -; V: TRBV7-9; CDR3: CASSSLGGAPNYGYTF; DNA: TGTGCCAGCAGCTCCCTAGGGGGAGCCCCTAACTATGGCTACACCTTC
J: TRBJ2-3; size: -; D: -; V: TRBV7-9; CDR3: CASSLIGDTQYF; DNA: TGTGCCAGCAGCCTAATCGGGGATACGCAGTATTTT
J: TRBJ1-2; size: -; D: TRBD1; V: TRBV9; CDR3: CASSVGGTGGRLEGYTF; DNA: TGTGCCAGCAGCGTAGGGGGGACAGGGGGCCGTCTTGAGGGCTACACCTTC
J: TRBJ1-1; size: -; D: -; V: TRBV6-5; CDR3: CASSSYRVAFF; DNA: TGTGCCAGCAGTTCCTACAGGGTAGCTTTCTTT
J: TRBJ1-2; size: few; D: TRBD1; V: TRBV5-1; CDR3: CASSQGQGALGYTF; DNA: TGCGCCAGCAGCCAGGGACAGGGCGCGTTAGGCTACACCTTC
J: TRBJ1-6; size: -; D: -; V: TRBV3-1/TRBV3-2; CDR3: CASSQDLSLHF; DNA: TGTGCCAGCAGCCAAGATCTGTCCCTCCACTTT
J: TRBJ2-1; size: -; D: -; V: TRBV6-5; CDR3: CASRPPGATYNEQFF; DNA: TGTGCCAGCAGACCTCCAGGGGCTACCTACAATGAGCAGTTCTTC
J: TRBJ1-2; size: -; D: -; V: TRBV12-3/TRBV12-4; CDR3: CASRRSNYGYTF; DNA: TGTGCCAGCAGACGTAGTAACTATGGCTACACCTTC
J: TRBJ2-1; size: once; D: TRBD1; V: TRBV6-5; CDR3: CASREGQGRSNEQFF; DNA: TGTGCCAGCAGGGAGGGACAGGGAAGGAGCAATGAGCAGTTCTTC
J: TRBJ2-4; size: -; D: -; V: TRBV18; CDR3: CASSPSLENIQYF; DNA: TGTGCCAGCTCACCCTCACTAGAAAACATTCAGTACTTC
J: TRBJ1-1; size: -; D: -; V: TRBV3-1/TRBV3-2; CDR3: CASSRGAEAFF; DNA: TGTGCCAGCAGCCGCGGGGCTGAAGCTTTCTTT
J: TRBJ2-3; size: -; D: -; V: TRBV11-2; CDR3: CASSLDLWGLRTDTQYF; DNA: TGTGCCAGCAGCTTAGATCTATGGGGGCTCCGCACAGATACGCAGTATTTT
J: TRBJ2-1; size: few; D: TRBD2; V: TRBV6-1; CDR3: CASSEARGAYNEQFF; DNA: TGTGCCAGCAGTGAAGCGCGGGGGGCCTACAATGAGCAGTTCTTC
J: TRBJ2-2; size: -; D: -; V: TRBV5-6; CDR3: CASILKGTPNTGELFF; DNA: TGTGCCAGCATACTCAAGGGGACACCGAACACCGGGGAGCTGTTTTTT
J: TRBJ2-2; size: once; D: -; V: TRBV11-2; CDR3: CASSYLGPGTGELFF; DNA: TGTGCCAGCAGCTACCTAGGGCCGGGAACCGGGGAGCTGTTTTTT
J: TRBJ1-1; size: once; D: -; V: TRBV2; CDR3: CASSYLSRTEAFF; DNA: TGTGCCAGCAGTTACTTGAGTCGCACTGAAGCTTTCTTT
J: TRBJ2-5; size: -; D: -; V: TRBV13; CDR3: CASSLRRQETQYF; DNA: TGTGCCAGCAGCTTACGCCGGCAAGAGACCCAGTACTTC
J: TRBJ2-4; size: -; D: TRBD2; V: TRBV4-2; CDR3: CASSQDRDERGVKNIQYF; DNA: TGTGCCAGCAGCCAAGATAGGGATGAGCGGGGGGTCAAAAACATTCAGTACTTC
J: TRBJ2-7; size: -; D: TRBD1; V: TRBV30; CDR3: CAWSVRTGQEQYF; DNA: TGTGCCTGGAGTGTACGGACAGGACAGGAGCAGTACTTC
J: TRBJ1-2; size: -; D: TRBD1; V: TRBV16; CDR3: CASSQQGQPWGYTF; DNA: TGTGCCAGCAGCCAACAGGGACAGCCTTGGGGCTACACCTTC
J: TRBJ2-7; size: -; D: TRBD1; V: TRBV29-1; CDR3: CSVAQTGRAYEQYF; DNA: TGCAGCGTCGCCCAGACAGGGCGAGCTTACGAGCAGTACTTC
J: TRBJ2-2; size: -; D: TRBD2; V: TRBV6-6; CDR3: CASRTSGKAGELFF; DNA: TGTGCCAGCAGGACTAGCGGGAAGGCCGGGGAGCTGTTTTTT
J: TRBJ1-1; size: -; D: -; V: TRBV2; CDR3: CASSEVVNRSGGAFF; DNA: TGTGCCAGCAGTGAAGTTGTTAACAGGAGCGGGGGAGCTTTCTTT
J: TRBJ1-2; size: -; D: TRBD1; V: TRBV18; CDR3: CASSGQGAYGYTF; DNA: TGTGCCAGCTCGGGACAGGGGGCTTATGGCTACACCTTC
J: TRBJ2-5; size: -; D: -; V: TRBV11-3; CDR3: CASSLSGETQYF; DNA: TGTGCCAGCAGCTTATCCGGGGAGACCCAGTACTTC
J: TRBJ1-5; size: -; D: -; V: TRBV19; CDR3: CASSMEGWQPQHF; DNA: TGTGCCAGTAGTATGGAGGGGTGGCAGCCCCAGCATTTT
J: TRBJ1-1; size: -; D: -; V: TRBV7-6; CDR3: CASSLNSGVTNTEAFF; DNA: TGTGCCAGCAGTCTGAATTCAGGGGTCACGAACACTGAAGCTTTCTTT
J: TRBJ1-1; size: -; D: -; V: TRBV5-4; CDR3: CASSLERTVNTEAFF; DNA: TGTGCCAGCAGCTTGGAGAGGACAGTGAACACTGAAGCTTTCTTT
J: TRBJ2-7; size: -; D: TRBD2; V: TRBV6-5; CDR3: CASSYGGGDSYEQYF; DNA: TGTGCCAGCAGTTACGGGGGGGGTGACTCCTACGAGCAGTACTTC
J: TRBJ1-2; size: -; D: -; V: TRBV3-1/TRBV3-2; CDR3: CASSQRSRSLYGYTF; DNA: TGTGCCAGCAGCCAAAGATCGAGGAGCCTCTATGGCTACACCTTC
J: TRBJ1-5; size: -; D: -; V: TRBV4-2; CDR3: CASSQGRQGSLQHF; DNA: TGTGCCAGCAGCCAAGGACGGCAGGGGTCCCTCCAGCATTTT
J: TRBJ1-1; size: -; D: -; V: TRBV6-2/TRBV6-3; CDR3: CASSLQGIPRNTEAFF; DNA: TGTGCCAGCAGCCTACAGGGCATACCGAGGAACACTGAAGCTTTCTTT